The clone carrying this T cell receptor beta chain was seen just once. Germline loops: CDR1 SNHLY, CDR2 FYNNEI. CDR3 size: 15 residues. V was trimmed by 4 bases and J by 2 bases, leaving 13 bases between them. The sample is drawn from a study of blood T cell repertoires in COVID-19. Turning to the study itself: COVID-19 samples, acute and convalescent, were from the United States, Italy and Spain.

Grouping used clinical history reported by participants in a survey and questionnaire. Using immunoSEQ multiplex PCR, the repertoire was profiled, and TCRdb retains in-frame clones only, with some absent. The sample has some 290,000 clones, 90% to 95% seen once. This chain joins TRBV2 and TRBJ2-3, with D maybe TRBD1 (5 bases). What was sequenced was PBMCs or T cells enriched from blood (not recorded which). The TCR sequence derives from a woman aged 25-40 years who had been exposed to COVID-19. In DNA form, the CDR3 reads TGTGCCAGCAGTGGGTTACAGGTCGACACAGATACGCAGTATTTT. Protein: CASSGLQVDTDTQYF.